Listed below are T cell receptor beta chains from one sample, sequenced in a study of shared clonotypes between healthy human individuals. Generated by immunoSEQ multiplex PCR, the TCRdb table keeps only in-frame clones and is missing some. This sample has about 490,000 clones, with around three quarters found just once. Sequenced input: PBMCs. The receptor source for this set is a woman in her thirties or forties in good health. Some clones in this sample may be carry-over from other donors' samples. CDR3s leave out the opening cysteine and the closing phenylalanine or tryptophan.

v_call,j_call,cdr3_aa
TRBV27,TRBJ2-5,ASSGVGATQY
TRBV5-1,TRBJ2-7,ASSLRQGPYEQY
TRBV7-3,TRBJ2-5,ASSPTSGRAETQY
TRBV27,TRBJ1-1,ASSLGGPAIEAF
TRBV5-1,TRBJ1-2,ASSLDGTGSYGYT
TRBV5-1,TRBJ2-2,ASSGRTANTGELF
TRBV6-5,TRBJ2-4,ASSPQFPKNIQY
TRBV15,TRBJ2-1,ATSKHGDSSYNEQF
TRBV5-4,TRBJ2-5,ASSPEATSVETQY
TRBV14,TRBJ1-1,ASSQSGTEAF
TRBV10-3,TRBJ2-2,AISEVPDRWTGELF
TRBV6-5,TRBJ2-7,ASSYPGLPLEEQC
TRBV29-1,TRBJ2-7,SVEDAPRTGDPSSYEQY
TRBV4-1,TRBJ2-2,ASSRGSSGTNTGELF
TRBV28,TRBJ2-7,ASRNRGQFYEQY
TRBV11-3,TRBJ2-3,ASINLTPARGLQKTDTQY
TRBV4-1,TRBJ2-1,ASSQDYHREQF
TRBV14,TRBJ2-7,ASSQEYGGEQY
TRBV28,TRBJ1-1,ASKPNRGTEAF
TRBV7-2,TRBJ1-5,ASSLQQGGNQPQH
TRBV7-2,TRBJ2-7,ASILAGKGYEQY
TRBV2,TRBJ2-1,ASSERRPPPGRTYNEQF
TRBV7-9,TRBJ2-6,ASSPRLSGANVLT
TRBV11-2,TRBJ1-1,ASSQNLNTEAF
TRBV7-2,TRBJ2-5,ASSFGDRGETQY
TRBV7-9,TRBJ2-1,ASRTSGGSSYNEQF
TRBV2,TRBJ2-1,ASSFTGVPYNEQF
TRBV9,TRBJ2-1,ASSVGGSKNNEQF
TRBV27,TRBJ1-1,ASSFSGVMGAEAF
TRBV6-4,TRBJ2-5,ASSELAGEGETQY
TRBV29-1,TRBJ2-1,SVESSGRASYNEQF
TRBV28,TRBJ2-2,ASSIPDRPGELF
TRBV10-3,TRBJ1-1,AISPTDNTEAF
TRBV19,TRBJ1-1,ASSIIRELYTEAF
TRBV28,TRBJ1-5,ASSPPDRGTQPRH
TRBV30,TRBJ1-2,AWSKGGGYT
TRBV6-5,TRBJ1-2,ASRPQGVYGYT
TRBV28,TRBJ1-4,ASSRGREKLF
TRBV2,TRBJ1-2,ASSEWGQGIINYGYT
TRBV7-2,TRBJ1-2,ASSLGRQGAGGYT
TRBV7-3,TRBJ2-1,ASSTGRLAGVNEQF
TRBV7-2,TRBJ1-1,ASSRQGARGEAF
TRBV10-2,TRBJ2-2,ASSAGRGATGELF
TRBV5-4,TRBJ2-2,ASSLPSGRSTGELF
TRBV9,TRBJ2-5,ASSPRGAPVQETQY
TRBV27,TRBJ2-3,ASYKGTATDTQY
TRBV19,TRBJ1-4,ASRQAWTSYATNEKLF
TRBV6-5,TRBJ2-7,ASSLPGTYEQY
TRBV10-3,TRBJ2-7,AIRDRDYEQY
TRBV14,TRBJ2-1,ASSQALISEQF
TRBV5-1,TRBJ2-7,ASSLSLSGRPPYEQY
TRBV10-3,TRBJ2-2,AISRFNSGTGSTGELF
TRBV11-2,TRBJ2-1,ASSKERRKYNEQF
TRBV7-2,TRBJ2-7,ASSLGTGFYEQY
TRBV7-2,TRBJ2-1,ASTTRSSEQF
TRBV28,TRBJ1-1,ASSLRGLESLKNTEAF
TRBV5-4,TRBJ2-5,ASSFPAGQETQY